A selection of T cell receptor beta chains follows, all from one sample in a study of PD-1 blockade in classical Hodgkin lymphoma. The method was immunoSEQ multiplex PCR; TCRdb's version includes in-frame clones alone and lacks a portion of them. The table shows more than 55,000 clones, with approximately 90% occurring only once. The input for sequencing was peripheral blood mononuclear cells (PBMCs), taken before the second cycle of nivolumab. The receptors were gathered from a human donor with classical Hodgkin lymphoma. CDR3s include the opening cysteine and the closing phenylalanine or tryptophan. The order of the fields is CDR3 protein, J gene, V gene.

cdr3_aa: CASSYDRAYEQYF
j_call: TRBJ2-7
v_call: TRBV6-6

cdr3_aa: CASSISGGSHGYTF
j_call: TRBJ1-2
v_call: TRBV7-9

cdr3_aa: CASKEGSGMGNTEAFF
j_call: TRBJ1-1
v_call: TRBV2

cdr3_aa: CASLTGHGTGNTIYF
j_call: TRBJ1-3
v_call: TRBV19

cdr3_aa: CASSSGAKNIQYF
j_call: TRBJ2-4
v_call: TRBV6-5

cdr3_aa: CASSHQSSYEQYF
j_call: TRBJ2-7
v_call: TRBV4-2

cdr3_aa: CASSLEADGGAQHF
j_call: TRBJ1-5
v_call: TRBV7-6

cdr3_aa: CASSPRKTGELFF
j_call: TRBJ2-2
v_call: TRBV18

cdr3_aa: CASSADRVEAFF
j_call: TRBJ1-1
v_call: TRBV6-1

cdr3_aa: CASSLLAPGTYEQYF
j_call: TRBJ2-7
v_call: TRBV5-1

cdr3_aa: CASSTLSLGEADTQYF
j_call: TRBJ2-3
v_call: TRBV28

cdr3_aa: CASTPSRDYEQYF
j_call: TRBJ2-7
v_call: TRBV28

cdr3_aa: CALEESQGSRTDTQYF
j_call: TRBJ2-3
v_call: TRBV30

cdr3_aa: CSAATGGANYGYTF
j_call: TRBJ1-2
v_call: TRBV29-1

cdr3_aa: CASSPPSSGGSYEQYF
j_call: TRBJ2-7
v_call: TRBV18

cdr3_aa: CASSSTSQGSEAFF
j_call: TRBJ1-1
v_call: TRBV7-9

cdr3_aa: CASSLGFGVPYEQYF
j_call: TRBJ2-7
v_call: TRBV7-9

cdr3_aa: CASRQDSGSGNTIYF
j_call: TRBJ1-3
v_call: TRBV5-1

cdr3_aa: CASSLRDTGELFF
j_call: TRBJ2-2
v_call: TRBV7-9

cdr3_aa: CASSPWSGGANTQYF
j_call: TRBJ2-3
v_call: TRBV14

cdr3_aa: CASSIDPGGMGGPQHF
j_call: TRBJ1-5
v_call: TRBV5-1

cdr3_aa: CASSFQSNTEAFF
j_call: TRBJ1-1
v_call: TRBV5-1

cdr3_aa: CASSQTLGEQVTQYF
j_call: TRBJ2-5
v_call: TRBV4-1

cdr3_aa: CASSLGGTARQPQHF
j_call: TRBJ1-5
v_call: TRBV5-1

cdr3_aa: CASSEQGRNDQPQHF
j_call: TRBJ1-5
v_call: TRBV10-2

cdr3_aa: CASSLEGGSYNEQFF
j_call: TRBJ2-1
v_call: TRBV5-1

cdr3_aa: CASRLGGAGTDTQYF
j_call: TRBJ2-3
v_call: TRBV28

cdr3_aa: CASTPRRGSTDTQYF
j_call: TRBJ2-3
v_call: TRBV6-6

cdr3_aa: CASSLQLVGLAGDNEQFF
j_call: TRBJ2-1
v_call: TRBV5-8

cdr3_aa: CASKPDSGNTIYF
j_call: TRBJ1-3
v_call: TRBV7-6

cdr3_aa: CASADRTSYGYTF
j_call: TRBJ1-2
v_call: TRBV25-1

cdr3_aa: CASSLFAGGDGGYTF
j_call: TRBJ1-2
v_call: TRBV5-1

cdr3_aa: CASSPQGFMETQYF
j_call: TRBJ2-5
v_call: TRBV7-2

cdr3_aa: CASSSQEVGSGYTF
j_call: TRBJ1-2
v_call: TRBV6-6

cdr3_aa: CASSFSPLQGRMVNTEAFF
j_call: TRBJ1-1
v_call: TRBV7-2

cdr3_aa: CASSTEGNSNQPQHF
j_call: TRBJ1-5
v_call: TRBV7-9

cdr3_aa: CASSSGQATFNEQFF
j_call: TRBJ2-1
v_call: TRBV5-1

cdr3_aa: CASSDRGPYNSPLHF
j_call: TRBJ1-6
v_call: TRBV6-1

cdr3_aa: CASSFGGVFSPELFF
j_call: TRBJ1-4
v_call: TRBV7-9

cdr3_aa: CASGPSGMGTQYF
j_call: TRBJ2-5
v_call: TRBV12-5

cdr3_aa: CASSSRPGQFNNSPLHF
j_call: TRBJ1-6
v_call: TRBV28

cdr3_aa: CASSVRQGNQPQHF
j_call: TRBJ1-5
v_call: TRBV7-9

cdr3_aa: CASSLIGVQETQYF
j_call: TRBJ2-5
v_call: TRBV5-1

cdr3_aa: CASSLSGGREKLFF
j_call: TRBJ1-4
v_call: TRBV25-1

cdr3_aa: CASSSGTGREKLFF
j_call: TRBJ1-4
v_call: TRBV5-1

cdr3_aa: CARRTAGSYNSPLHF
j_call: TRBJ1-6
v_call: TRBV6-4

cdr3_aa: CASSRSRTEKYGHTF
j_call: TRBJ1-2
v_call: TRBV7-8

cdr3_aa: CASSLGTGGETQYF
j_call: TRBJ2-5
v_call: TRBV5-1

cdr3_aa: CAIKEEGMIYEQYF
j_call: TRBJ2-7
v_call: TRBV10-3

cdr3_aa: CAISETVSWYEQYF
j_call: TRBJ2-7
v_call: TRBV10-3